These 20 T cell receptor beta chains originate from one sample sequenced in a study of cytomegalovirus exposure and HLA in healthy donors. The primer mix had 60 Vbeta and 13 Jbeta primers. The repertoire was sequenced with immunoSEQ multiplex PCR; TCRdb's copy has only in-frame clones and lacks some. The sample comprises around 150,000 clones, about 70% of which are singletons, and 2% to 2.5% rests with the top ten. The sequenced sample was PBMCs. These receptors all stem from a middle-aged woman in good health and CMV-seronegative.

This chain links TRBV7-2 with TRBJ1-3, with D maybe TRBD1 (5 bases). CDR3 length: 18 residues. Trimming removed 5 bases at V and 0 bases at J, with 20 bases between. The V gene's germline CDR1 is SGHTA and CDR2 FQGNSA. The CDR3 sequence: CASSPWGGASGSGNTIYF. The CDR3 DNA reads TGTGCCAGCAGCCCCTGGGGAGGGGCGTCTGGCTCTGGAAACACCATATATTTT.

The chain links TRBV9 to TRBJ2-2, with 11 bases identical to TRBD1. Germline CDR1 and CDR2: SGDLS and YYNGEE. V lost 1 base and J lost 4; bases outside the gene matches: 9. The CDR3 is 18 residues long. The CDR3 nucleotides read TGTGCCAGCAGCGTATGGACAGGGGGCGACGAAGGCACCGGGGAGCTGTTTTTT. Translation gives CASSVWTGGDEGTGELFF.

The rearrangement links TRBV19 to TRBJ2-7; TRBD2 aligns across 12 bases. Trimming at V came to 11 bases and at J to 6 bases, leaving 8 bases not matched to a gene. From germline, CDR1 is LNHDA and CDR2 SQIVND (reference sequence). The CDR3 length is 13 residues. The CDR3, as DNA: TGTGCCTCTTCGACTAGCGGGGGAGTCGAGCAGTACTTC. Its translation is CASSTSGGVEQYF.

The chain joins TRBV10-3 to TRBJ1-2; a possible D gene is TRBD1 (5 bases). Germline V CDR1 and CDR2: ENHRY, SYGVKD. CDR3 length: 16 amino acids. Trimming took 0 bases from V and 0 from J, leaving 11 bases between them. This chain's CDR3 is CAISESGQTANYGYTF. In DNA, the CDR3 is TGTGCCATCAGTGAGTCTGGTCAGACAGCTAACTATGGCTACACCTTC.

The rearrangement links TRBV19 to TRBJ2-2; D perhaps matches TRBD2 (5 bases). The germline V gene encodes CDR1 LNHDA and CDR2 SQIVND (reference sequence). The CDR3 length is 14 residues. The ends were cut back, 1 base at V and 6 bases at J, with 9 bases in the middle. DNA of the CDR3: TGTGCCAGTAGTATAGCGGACGGGGCCGGGGAGCTGTTTTTT. This gives the protein CASSIADGAGELFF.

The chain links TRBV4-3 to TRBJ1-6, with no clear D. This CDR3 has 13 amino acids. Trimming cost V 1 base and J 7 bases, with 5 bases left between them. Germline V gene data show CDR1 as LGHNA and CDR2 as YSLEER. DNA of the CDR3: TGCGCCAGCAGCCAAGCCCGGAATTCACCCCTCCACTTT. Amino acid sequence: CASSQARNSPLHF.

This clone was recorded a few times. This rearrangement joins TRBV2 to TRBJ1-3; D is unclear. V dropped 6 bases and J dropped 3 bases, with 9 bases sitting between them. The length of the CDR3 is 13 residues. CDR1 SNHLY and CDR2 FYNNEI come from the germline V gene. The CDR3 nucleotides are TGTGCCAGCAGCGGGGAGTATGGAAACACCATATATTTT. Amino acids: CASSGEYGNTIYF.

This clone was seen a few times. The chain combines TRBV5-1 with TRBJ1-4; 7 bases agree with TRBD1. V gave up 5 bases and J gave up 7 bases; unmatched junction bases: 8. CDR3 size: 14 residues. Per germline, CDR1 SGHRS and CDR2 YFSETQ. The CDR3 sequence: CASRFGQAGEKLFF. The CDR3 DNA sequence: TGCGCCAGCAGATTCGGACAGGCGGGTGAAAAACTGTTTTTT.

The CDR3 loop is CAWSVGQGVDYGYTF. CDR3 bases: TGTGCCTGGAGTGTAGGGCAGGGGGTAGACTATGGCTACACCTTC. The rearrangement uses TRBV30 and TRBJ1-2, with 7 bases fitting TRBD1. The CDR3 sequence is 15 residues long. After removal of 0 bases from V and 3 bases from J, the junction contained 7 bases not matched to a gene. Germline assignment: CDR1 GTSNPN and CDR2 SVGIG (reference sequence).

This clone was counted between two and nine times. This chain joins TRBV10-3 and TRBJ1-1; D unclear. V was pared by 0 bases and J by 2 bases, with 7 bases between. Germline V gene data show CDR1 as ENHRY and CDR2 as SYGVKD. This CDR3 is built from 14 residues. The CDR3 bases are TGTGCCATCAGTGAGTCTGGCAGAAACACTGAAGCTTTCTTT. It yields the protein CAISESGRNTEAFF.

In this sample, this clone turned up a few times. The chain carries TRBV10-3 and TRBJ1-4; 8 bases are a match to TRBD1. The CDR3 consists of 16 residues. After removal of 3 bases from V and 7 bases from J, the junction contained 10 bases not matched to a gene. Germline V gives CDR1 ENHRY, CDR2 SYGVKD. The CDR3 protein is CAISDGQGWVGEKLFF. CDR3 nucleotide sequence: TGTGCCATCAGTGACGGACAGGGTTGGGTCGGTGAAAAACTGTTTTTT.

This chain connects TRBV4-2 to TRBJ1-2; D uncertain. Germline CDR1 LGHNA, CDR2 YNFKEQ. Trimming pared 4 bases from V and 8 bases from J, leaving 14 bases between. This CDR3 region has 13 residues. The CDR3 DNA follows: TGTGCCAGCAGCCCCGACATGGGAGAAGGCTACACCTTC. Translated, it gives CASSPDMGEGYTF.

This clone has just a few counts. The gene calls are TRBV6-5 and TRBJ1-2; 9 positions match TRBD1. Trimming cost V 0 bases and J 3 bases; bases outside gene matches: 2. The CDR3 sequence is 15 residues long. Germline CDR1 MNHEY, CDR2 SVGAGI. Here the CDR3 reads CASSYSRDRDYGYTF. CDR3 sequence (DNA): TGTGCCAGCAGTTACTCGAGGGACAGGGACTATGGCTACACCTTC.

This clone was counted a few times. The V gene is TRBV6-1, the J gene TRBJ1-5, with 10 bases matching TRBD1. V lost 11 bases and J lost 6; bases outside the gene matches: 13. This CDR3 comprises 15 residues. Per the germline V gene, CDR1 is MNHNS and CDR2 is SASEGT. The CDR3 bases are TGTGCCGTACACTGGACGACAGGGGGCGGTCAGCCCCAGCATTTT. Protein product: CAVHWTTGGGQPQHF.

The chain uses TRBV7-8 and TRBJ2-1; 7 bases fit TRBD2. Germline CDR1 SGHVS, CDR2 FQNEAQ. CDR3 length: 16 amino acids. Trimming took 3 bases from V and 3 from J; bases not matched to a gene: 8. CDR3 bases: TGTGCCAGCAGCTTGGGGGGAGCGGGGTTCTACAATGAGCAGTTCTTC. It yields the protein CASSLGGAGFYNEQFF. Filled out from reference TRBV7-8 and TRBJ2-1, the complete variable domain reads GAGVSQSPRYKVAKRGQDVALRCDPISGHVSLFWYQQALGQGPEFLTYFQNEAQLDKSGLPSDRFFAERPEGSVSTLKIQRTQQEDSAVYLCASSLGGAGFYNEQFFGPGTRLTVL.

The V and J genes are TRBV6-5 and TRBJ1-2, with D possibly TRBD1 on 5 matching bases. V was trimmed by 3 bases and J by 0 bases, leaving 11 bases between them. Germline values: CDR1 MNHEY, CDR2 SVGAGI. CDR3 length equals 15 residues. Written as DNA, the CDR3 is TGTGCCAGCAGTTATCCTACAGGACCTAACTATGGCTACACCTTC. It codes for CASSYPTGPNYGYTF.

The chain uses TRBV5-1 and TRBJ2-1; 7 bases align to TRBD1. The J segment lost 8 bases and the V segment lost 4 bases, leaving 12 bases of the junction unmatched. The V gene's germline CDR1 is SGHRS and CDR2 YFSETQ. This CDR3 contains 15 residues. CDR3 loop: CASSLQGLSVYEQFF. The CDR3 nucleotides are TGCGCCAGCAGCCTACAGGGGTTAAGTGTGTATGAGCAGTTCTTC.

This chain connects TRBV7-8 to TRBJ2-3, with D possibly TRBD2 on 6 matching bases. There are 17 residues in the CDR3. The V and J ends lost 5 bases and 0 bases respectively, with 18 bases between them. In germline, CDR1 is SGHVS, CDR2 FQNEAQ. CDR3 protein: CASSPSAGTASTDTQYF. The CDR3 DNA sequence: TGTGCCAGCAGCCCCTCCGCGGGGACGGCTAGCACAGATACGCAGTATTTT.

The V gene is TRBV28, the J gene TRBJ1-1, with D uncertain. Germline V gene sequence: CDR1 MDHEN, CDR2 SYDVKM. V was shortened by 2 bases and J by 1 base, with 11 bases between the two germline ends. The CDR3 spans 15 residues. The CDR3 DNA reads as TGTGCCAGCAGTTTAGGGAGGGCCTCGAACACTGAAGCTTTCTTT. This sequence encodes CASSLGRASNTEAFF.

This chain connects TRBV7-8 to TRBJ1-2, with D possibly being TRBD1 (6 bases). The CDR3 contains 15 residues. The germline V gene encodes CDR1 SGHVS and CDR2 FQNEAQ. V lost 3 bases, J lost 7 bases, and 18 bases lay in between. The CDR3 DNA reads as TGTGCCAGCAGCTTTCAGGGGAAGGTTTATGTTGGCTACACCTTC. It is translated as CASSFQGKVYVGYTF.